What follows describes a single T cell receptor beta chain. Its target is not known. These data originate in a study of cytomegalovirus exposure and HLA in healthy donors. Looking at the study overall: Approximately 80 million unique TCRs, all from HLA-typed donors, were included in an early release of the data. Study observations and caveats: Previously analyzed data showed that most TCR beta V segments were productive at a frequency of about 90% or about 30%. Available immune exposure information covered CMV serostatus only.

13 Jbeta primers and 60 Vbeta primers were used for the PCR. The data were produced by immunoSEQ multiplex PCR, yet TCRdb's version contains in-frame clones alone and is incomplete. The sample consists of about 130,000 clones, 80% of them appearing once. From germline, CDR1 is SQVTM and CDR2 ANQGSEA. The CDR3 is 13 amino acids. The V segment lost 6 bases and the J segment 2 bases; nucleotides outside the gene matches: 2. The J gene is TRBJ2-7, the V gene TRBV29-1, with TRBD2 matching over 12 bases. The source is a man aged 30 to 45 in good health and CMV-seronegative. Sequencing was done on a sample of PBMCs. The DNA of the CDR3 is TGCAGCGTCCGGACTAGCGGGGCCTACGAGCAGTACTTC. This encodes CSVRTSGAYEQYF.